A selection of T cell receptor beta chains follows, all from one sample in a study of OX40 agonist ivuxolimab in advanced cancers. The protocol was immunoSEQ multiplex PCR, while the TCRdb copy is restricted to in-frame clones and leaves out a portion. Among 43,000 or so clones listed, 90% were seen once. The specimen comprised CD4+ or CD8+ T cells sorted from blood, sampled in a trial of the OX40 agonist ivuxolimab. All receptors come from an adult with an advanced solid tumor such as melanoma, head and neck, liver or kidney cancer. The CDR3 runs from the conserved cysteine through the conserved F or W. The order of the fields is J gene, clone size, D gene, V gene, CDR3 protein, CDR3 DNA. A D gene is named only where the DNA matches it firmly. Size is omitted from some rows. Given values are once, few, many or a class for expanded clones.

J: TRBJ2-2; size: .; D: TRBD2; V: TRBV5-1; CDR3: CASSSGLAGSGELFF; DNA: TGCGCCAGCAGCTCGGGACTAGCTGGGTCCGGGGAGCTGTTTTTT
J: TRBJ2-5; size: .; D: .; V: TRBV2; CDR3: CASSEATGWGQYF; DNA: TGTGCCAGCAGTGAAGCGACGGGTTGGGGCCAGTACTTC
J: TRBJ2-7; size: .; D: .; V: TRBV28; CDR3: CASSGTPSPYEQYF; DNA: TGTGCCAGCAGTGGGACTCCTTCCCCCTACGAGCAGTACTTC
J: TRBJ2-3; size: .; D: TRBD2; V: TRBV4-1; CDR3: CASSSNGGESTDTQYF; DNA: TGCGCCAGCAGCTCTAACGGGGGGGAGTCCACAGATACGCAGTATTTT
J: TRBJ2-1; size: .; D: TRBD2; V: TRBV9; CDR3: CASSVVAGGPGNEQFF; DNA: TGTGCCAGCAGCGTAGTAGCGGGAGGGCCAGGGAATGAGCAGTTCTTC
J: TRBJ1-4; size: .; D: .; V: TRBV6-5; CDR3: CATGGAHNEKLFF; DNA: TGTGCCACTGGAGGGGCGCATAATGAAAAACTGTTTTTT
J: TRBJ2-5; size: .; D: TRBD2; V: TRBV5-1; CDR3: CASSLGTSGREETQYF; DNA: TGCGCCAGCAGCCTCGGGACTAGCGGGAGGGAAGAGACCCAGTACTTC
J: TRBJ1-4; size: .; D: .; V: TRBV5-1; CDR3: CASSLGRVRGEKLFF; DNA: TGCGCCAGCAGCTTGGGGAGGGTCAGGGGTGAAAAACTGTTTTTT
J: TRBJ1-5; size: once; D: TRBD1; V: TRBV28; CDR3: CASSFRGSGQGPWPQHF; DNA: TGTGCCAGCAGCTTTAGGGGATCCGGACAGGGGCCCTGGCCCCAGCATTTT
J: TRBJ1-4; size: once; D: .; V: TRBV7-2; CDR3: CASSLGRWEKLFF; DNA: TGTGCCAGCAGCTTAGGTCGATGGGAAAAACTGTTTTTT
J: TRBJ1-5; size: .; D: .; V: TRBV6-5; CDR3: CASSRVMGNQPQHF; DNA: TGTGCCAGCAGCAGGGTAATGGGCAATCAGCCCCAGCATTTT
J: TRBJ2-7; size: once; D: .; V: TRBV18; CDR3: CASSPGNSYEQYF; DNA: TGTGCCAGCTCACCCGGAAACTCCTACGAGCAGTACTTC
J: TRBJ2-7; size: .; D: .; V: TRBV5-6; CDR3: CASSSGGRVIYEQYF; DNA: TGTGCCAGCAGCTCCGGGGGCCGCGTCATCTACGAGCAGTACTTC
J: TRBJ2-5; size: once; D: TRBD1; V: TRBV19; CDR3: CASSTRQGTQYF; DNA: TGTGCCAGTAGTACGAGACAGGGGACCCAGTACTTC
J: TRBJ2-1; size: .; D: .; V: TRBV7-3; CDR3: CASSLYPMNEQFF; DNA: TGTGCCAGCAGCTTATATCCCATGAATGAGCAGTTCTTC
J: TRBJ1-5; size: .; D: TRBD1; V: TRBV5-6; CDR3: CASSSRQGGQPQHF; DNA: TGTGCCAGCAGCTCTAGACAGGGGGGTCAGCCCCAGCATTTT
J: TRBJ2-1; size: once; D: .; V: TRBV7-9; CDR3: CASRPNGVGYNEQFF; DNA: TGTGCCAGCAGGCCCAATGGGGTCGGATACAATGAGCAGTTCTTC
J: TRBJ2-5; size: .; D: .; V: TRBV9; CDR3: CASSVAGLGRGETQYF; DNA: TGTGCCAGCAGCGTAGCCGGCCTGGGGCGCGGGGAGACCCAGTACTTC
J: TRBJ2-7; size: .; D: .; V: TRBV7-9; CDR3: CASSPKGPYEQYF; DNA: TGTGCCAGCAGCCCCAAAGGTCCCTACGAGCAGTACTTC
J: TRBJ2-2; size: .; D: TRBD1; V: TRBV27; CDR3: CASSFGTENTGELFF; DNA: TGTGCCAGCAGTTTCGGGACAGAGAACACCGGGGAGCTGTTTTTT
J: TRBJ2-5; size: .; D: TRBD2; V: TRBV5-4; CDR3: CASSSLAGGETQYF; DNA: TGTGCCAGCAGCTCGCTAGCGGGAGGGGAGACCCAGTACTTC
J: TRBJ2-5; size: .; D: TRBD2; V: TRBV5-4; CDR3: CASSPPGTSRGETQYF; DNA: TGTGCCAGCAGCCCACCAGGGACTAGCCGAGGAGAGACCCAGTACTTC
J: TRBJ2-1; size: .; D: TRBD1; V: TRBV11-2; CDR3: CASSERQGLSLGEQFF; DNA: TGTGCCAGCAGCGAACGACAGGGTCTCAGCCTTGGTGAGCAGTTCTTC
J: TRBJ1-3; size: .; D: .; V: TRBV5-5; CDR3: CASSARGLSGNTIYF; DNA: TGTGCCAGCAGCGCGCGAGGGCTTTCGGGAAACACCATATATTTT
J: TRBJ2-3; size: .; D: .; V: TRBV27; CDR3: CASSQSPSTDTQYF; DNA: TGTGCCAGCAGTCAAAGCCCCAGCACAGATACGCAGTATTTT
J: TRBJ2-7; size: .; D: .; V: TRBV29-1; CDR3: CSVGTAYEQYF; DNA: TGCAGCGTTGGGACAGCCTACGAGCAGTACTTC
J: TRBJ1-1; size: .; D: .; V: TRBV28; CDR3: CASRQNKWGRTNTEAFF; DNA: TGTGCCAGCAGACAAAACAAGTGGGGTAGGACGAACACTGAAGCTTTCTTT
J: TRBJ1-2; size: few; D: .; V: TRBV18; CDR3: CASSPGERGGYTF; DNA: TGTGCCAGCTCCCCGGGCGAGAGAGGTGGCTACACCTTC
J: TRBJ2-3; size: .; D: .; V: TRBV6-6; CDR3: CASGGEVGSDTQYF; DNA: TGTGCCAGCGGGGGAGAGGTCGGTTCAGATACGCAGTATTTT
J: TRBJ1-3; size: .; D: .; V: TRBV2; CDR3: CASSLQGGGNTIYF; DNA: TGTGCCAGCAGTTTACAGGGAGGGGGAAACACCATATATTTT
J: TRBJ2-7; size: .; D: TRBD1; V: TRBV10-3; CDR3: CAIRDRNYYEQYF; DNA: TGTGCCATCAGGGACAGGAACTACTACGAGCAGTACTTC
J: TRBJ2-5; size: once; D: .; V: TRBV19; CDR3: CASSMGHSPTRLETQYF; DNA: TGTGCCAGTAGTATGGGACATTCCCCCACACGGCTGGAGACCCAGTACTTC